A single sample gave rise to the 5 T cell receptor beta chains below, sequenced in a study of blood T cell repertoires in COVID-19. Assay: immunoSEQ multiplex PCR; the TCRdb copy retains only in-frame clones and omits some. The repertoire holds around 310,000 clones, with 75% to 90% as singletons. Source material: peripheral blood. These TCRs come from a woman in her fifties or sixties with acute or convalescent COVID-19.

CDR3 nucleotide sequence: TGCGCCAGCAGCTTTAGACAGGGGGCGCGTGATGAGCAGTTCTTC. Encoded protein: CASSFRQGARDEQFF. The gene calls are TRBV5-1 and TRBJ2-1; 10 bases line up with TRBD1. CDR3 size: 15 residues. V shed 2 bases, J shed 8 bases, and the junction held 7 bases outside the gene matches. Germline CDR1 and CDR2: SGHRS and YFSETQ.

This clone was recorded only once. The rearrangement uses TRBV28 and TRBJ1-1; maybe TRBD1 (6 bases). CDR3 size: 13 residues. Trimming left V 5 bases short and J 3 bases short, with 10 bases between. Germline loops: CDR1 MDHEN, CDR2 SYDVKM. CDR3 nucleotide sequence: TGTGCCAGCAGTCCAGGGGTGGACACTGAAGCTTTCTTT. Residues: CASSPGVDTEAFF. Full variable domain (remainder filled in from reference TRBV28 and TRBJ1-1): DVKVTQSSRYLVKRTGEKVFLECVQDMDHENMFWYRQDPGLGLRLIYFSYDVKMKEKGDIPEGYSVSREKKERFSLILESASTNQTSMYLCASSPGVDTEAFFGQGTRLTVV.

The chain carries TRBV6-5 and TRBJ1-1; D not resolved. CDR1 and CDR2 from the germline V gene are MNHEY and SVGAGI. This CDR3 spans 13 amino acids. Here the CDR3 DNA reads TGTGCAATTACATGGTATCTGAACACTGAAGCTTTCTTT. This encodes CAITWYLNTEAFF.

V gene TRBV6-2 or TRBV6-3 combines with J gene TRBJ2-3, with TRBD2 identical over 11 bases. After removal of 0 bases from V and 11 bases from J, the junction contained 7 bases not matched to a gene. The CDR3 has 15 residues. CDR1 and CDR2 (germline): MNHEY, SVGEGT. For the CDR3, the DNA is TGTGCCAGCAGTTACTCGGCTAGCGGGGGGCTAATGCAGTATTTT. It yields the protein CASSYSASGGLMQYF.

The chain uses TRBV21-1 and TRBJ2-7; the table's D call, TRBD2, has no DNA check behind it. TRBV21-1 is designated a pseudogene. This CDR3 contains 14 residues. The CDR3 sequence is CASSGRAPLYEQYF. The CDR3 coding sequence is TGTGCCAGCAGCGGGAGGGCCCCGCTTTACGAGCAGTACTTC.